This TCR beta chain was sequenced in a study of T cell responses to AZD1222 COVID-19 vaccine (dated by TCRdb to the early 2020s). Some background on the complete study: AZD1222 recipients whose second dose came at about 4 weeks and those whose second dose came at about 12 weeks were combined into one group, since spike-specific TCR depth and breadth did not differ between the two schedules. TCR sequencing covered some 250 trial participants: some 210 given two doses of AZD1222 and some 25 given two doses of MenACWY control vaccine. Trial participants were enrolled into age subgroups of 18-55, 56-69 and 70-plus years, which contained about 150, 28 and 57 TCR-sequenced participants, respectively. On the study overall, not on this receptor specifically: The 56-69-year group was small, and its depth increase did not reach significance, likely because of low power. After two AZD1222 doses, both the breadth and the depth of spike-specific TCRs were significantly higher than at day 0 and than in MenACWY recipients. Most participants were white British and females outnumbered males, and the authors suggested that clonal diversity may have been underestimated. Reportedly, close to half of the unique spike-specific TCRs recognized epitopes lying outside the regions that are mutated in the B.1.351 and B.1.1.7 variants. Because no day 14 peak-response samples were available, the repertoires could be characterized only after the peak T cell response. Vaccine-associated CD4 TCRs spanned the whole spike protein, with dominant responses in regions 160-218 and 743-854. Conclusions about previously exposed vaccinees were limited because only six AZD1222 recipients were SARS-CoV-2 seropositive at baseline.

The sample's time point label, decoded: baseline before first vaccination. The vaccinee samples were drawn from two UK trials, COV001 and COV002, one of which was a single-blind randomized controlled phase 2/3 trial testing AZD1222 (ChAdOx1 nCoV-19) in healthy adults. For TCRbeta chain sequencing, PBMC samples were collected from trial participants at day 0 and at day 28 after the second dose. The CDR3 regions of human TCRbeta chains were analyzed by immunosequencing. The study's own analysis went as follows. Repertoire TCRs were matched against a reference library of SARS-CoV-2-specific TCRs generated with the MIRA antigen-specificity platform. Breadth was defined as the fraction of unique TCRs that were SARS-CoV-2-associated, and depth was defined as the fraction of total T cells that were SARS-CoV-2-associated. Using the MIRA data, each spike-specific TCR was assigned both to the spike region to which the TCR was reactive and to a CD4 or CD8 class. Log10-transformed breadth and depth values were compared by one-way ANOVA with Sidak's multiple comparisons tests. The clones in this table, taken by TCRdb from immuneACCESS, are in-frame only. Not every clone is retained; where verified, under half of the shortfall comes from an unresolved V gene, and the cause of the rest is unknown. V and J calls and clone size are those listed in that table; D and trimming were worked out from the DNA. In all, the sample holds more than 85,000 clones, and about nine tenths of those were seen once. In total, the top ten clones hold roughly 5.3% of the sample.

CDR1 and CDR2, per the germline V gene, are SGHTA and FQGTGA. The CDR3 contains 16 residues, cysteine and phenylalanine counted. The sequence is cut down to CDR3 DNA, 48 bases in frame from base 1. V loses 1 base of germline sequence and J loses 0 bases, and the interval between the two ends is 12 bases. With respect to this clone: Its antigen is not yet known. The record has no base qualities; no much larger clone is one base away.

The sequence came from an adult in good health. This sequence uses TRBV7-3 and TRBJ1-2; tentative D gene TRBD1, with 5 bases matching. This material consisted of peripheral blood, taken on day 0 of AZD1222 vaccination. Here the CDR3 is given as CASSLIGDGANYGYTF. The DNA sequence follows: TGTGCCAGCAGCTTAATAGGGGACGGAGCTAACTATGGCTACACCTTC.